This T cell receptor (beta chain) is from a study of blood T cell repertoires in COVID-19. Germline assignment: CDR1 SQVTM and CDR2 ANQGSEA. V lost 3 bases, J lost 11 bases, and 13 bases lay in between. The CDR3 has 11 amino acids. Clones were sequenced by immunoSEQ multiplex PCR, and TCRdb holds only the in-frame ones, with some missing. Among under 150,000 clones listed, about four fifths were seen once. This sequence joins TRBV29-1 and TRBJ1-1, with D perhaps matching TRBD1 (5 bases). This clonotype was sampled from a woman of 80 years or more in a cohort sampled during active or convalescent COVID-19. Source material: peripheral blood. The CDR3, as DNA: TGCAGCGTTGAGGTAGGGGCCGTGGCTTTCTTT. It translates to CSVEVGAVAFF.